The 4 T cell receptor beta chains listed next were all sequenced from one sample in a study of PD-1 blockade in classical Hodgkin lymphoma. Clones were read by immunoSEQ multiplex PCR, and TCRdb kept only the in-frame ones, dropping some. The sample contains 96,000 or so clones, approximately 94% of which appear only once. The time point is: cycle 4 day 1 (C4D1), after five to seven weeks of nivolumab. All patients experienced relapse after autologous stem cell transplantation, and brentuximab vedotin exposure was variable. The input for sequencing was peripheral blood mononuclear cells (PBMCs), taken before the fourth cycle of nivolumab. These receptors all stem from a human donor with classical Hodgkin lymphoma.

The rearrangement links TRBV4-1 to TRBJ1-2; D is possibly TRBD1 (5 bases). This CDR3 is 17 amino acids long. V gave up 1 base and J gave up 1 base, with 16 bases separating them. Germline V gives CDR1 MGHRA, CDR2 YSYEKL. CDR3 DNA: TGCGCCAGCAGCCAAGGACCGGGGGGAGGTTTTAACTATGGCTACACCTTC. It specifies CASSQGPGGGFNYGYTF.

V gene TRBV2 combines with J gene TRBJ1-1, with TRBD1 matching 7 bases. Germline V gene lookup returns CDR1 SNHLY and CDR2 FYNNEI. The CDR3 is made up of 14 amino acids. The ends lost 2 bases at V and 5 bases at J; junction bases unmatched: 5. The CDR3 nucleotides read TGTGCCAGCAGTGAACTGCAGGGGGGTACTGAAGCTTTCTTT. This sequence encodes CASSELQGGTEAFF.

V gene TRBV7-2 combines with J gene TRBJ2-5, with D unresolved. CDR3 length: 14 amino acids. Trimming shortened V by 2 bases and J by 1 base, and 8 bases separated the two germline ends. Germline-derived CDR1 and CDR2 are SGHTA and FQGNSA. DNA of the CDR3: TGTGCCAGCAGCTTAATGTGGGGCCAAGAGACCCAGTACTTC. It is translated as CASSLMWGQETQYF.

The V and J genes are TRBV4-1 and TRBJ1-2, with 8 positions matching TRBD1. CDR1 and CDR2 (germline): MGHRA, YSYEKL. The CDR3 runs to 15 residues. Trimming took 4 bases from V and 4 from J; bases not matched to a gene: 8. In DNA, the CDR3 is TGCGCCAGCAGCCCCGTGATGGACAGGGCCTATGGCTACACCTTC. This translates into CASSPVMDRAYGYTF.